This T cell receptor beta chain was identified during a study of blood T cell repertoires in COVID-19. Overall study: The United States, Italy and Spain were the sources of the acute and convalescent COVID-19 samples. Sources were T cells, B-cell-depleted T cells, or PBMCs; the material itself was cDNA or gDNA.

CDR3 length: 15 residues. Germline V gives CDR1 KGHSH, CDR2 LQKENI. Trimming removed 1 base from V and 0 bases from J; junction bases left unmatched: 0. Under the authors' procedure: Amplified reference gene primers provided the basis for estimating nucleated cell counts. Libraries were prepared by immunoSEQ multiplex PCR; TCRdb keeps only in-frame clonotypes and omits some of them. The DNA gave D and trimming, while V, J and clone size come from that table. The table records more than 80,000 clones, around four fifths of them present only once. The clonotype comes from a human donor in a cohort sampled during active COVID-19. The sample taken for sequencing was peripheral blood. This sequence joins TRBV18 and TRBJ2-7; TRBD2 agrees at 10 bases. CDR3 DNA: TGTGCCAGCTCACCACTAGCGGGAGGCTCCTACGAGCAGTACTTC. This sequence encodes CASSPLAGGSYEQYF.